This passage covers 26 T cell receptor beta chains from one sample sequenced in a study of T cell repertoires in ileal Crohn's disease. The protocol was immunoSEQ multiplex PCR, while the TCRdb copy is restricted to in-frame clones and leaves out a portion. The data contain approximately 18,000 clones, around four fifths of them singletons. Sequencing was performed on ileal tissue. Receptor source: an adult with Crohn's disease.

This clone was observed a single time. This chain uses TRBV7-8 with TRBJ2-5, with D possibly TRBD1 on 6 matching bases. Germline CDR1 SGHVS, CDR2 FQNEAQ. V lost 3 bases and J 1 base, leaving 6 bases between the germline ends. The CDR3 extends over 13 amino acids. The CDR3 spells CASSLGAQETQYF. CDR3 coding DNA: TGTGCCAGCAGCTTGGGGGCCCAAGAGACCCAGTACTTC.

This chain uses TRBV7-2 with TRBJ1-2; TRBD1 might be the D (5 bases). V was cut by 0 bases and J by 8 bases, with 16 bases left in between. The V gene's germline CDR1 is SGHTA and CDR2 FQGNSA. The length of the CDR3 is 15 residues. The CDR3 here is CASSLARWGEEGYTF. Here the CDR3 DNA reads TGTGCCAGCAGCTTAGCGCGATGGGGGGAGGAGGGCTACACCTTC.

This clone has just one count. The rearrangement joins TRBV4-2 to TRBJ2-4; D is possibly TRBD1 (6 bases). CDR1 is LGHNA, CDR2 YNFKEQ, per germline. The germline V and J ends were trimmed by 0 bases and 9 bases, with 18 bases remaining between them. The CDR3 extends over 16 amino acids. This chain's CDR3 is CASSQESRQESSIQYF. The CDR3 nucleotides are TGTGCCAGCAGCCAAGAGAGTCGACAGGAGTCGAGCATTCAGTACTTC.

V gene TRBV7-2 combines with J gene TRBJ2-7, with D possibly being TRBD2 (6 bases). CDR1 is SGHTA and CDR2 is FQGNSA in the germline V gene. V lost 5 bases, J lost 0 bases, and 14 bases lay in between. The CDR3 has 15 residues. CDR3: CASSPRAGSSYEQYF. CDR3 nucleotides: TGTGCCAGCAGCCCTCGGGCGGGGAGCTCCTACGAGCAGTACTTC.

The V call is TRBV7-9, the J call TRBJ1-1; 7 bases fit TRBD1. The CDR3 contains 13 residues. Germline loops: CDR1 SEHNR, CDR2 FQNEAQ (reference sequence). The CDR3: CEVKQGVNTEAFF. CDR3 sequence (DNA): TGTGAGGTTAAGCAGGGGGTTAACACTGAAGCTTTCTTT.

A single count supports this clone. The chain uses TRBV4-2 and TRBJ1-1; 7 bases agree with TRBD1. The V gene end was trimmed by 3 bases and the J gene end by 0 bases; junction bases not matched to a gene: 10. The CDR3 totals 17 residues. Germline CDR1 is LGHNA and CDR2 is YNFKEQ. CDR3 nucleotide sequence: TGTGCCAGCAGCCACGTTGGGACAGACTTATTGAACACTGAAGCTTTCTTT. This sequence encodes CASSHVGTDLLNTEAFF.

This clone occurred a few times. J is TRBJ1-4 and V is TRBV6-1, with 8 bases fitting TRBD1. This CDR3 comprises 13 residues. V gave up 7 bases and J gave up 10 bases; unmatched junction bases: 8. Germline V gene data show CDR1 as MNHNS and CDR2 as SASEGT. The CDR3 coding sequence is TGTGCCAGCATCGGTCAGGGGGCGGGAAAACTGTTTTTT. Encoded protein: CASIGQGAGKLFF.

This clone was counted between two and nine times. The chain recombines TRBV19 with TRBJ2-7; 8 bases align to TRBD1. Unmatched junction bases numbered 4, after V lost 3 bases and J lost 6 bases. CDR3 length: 13 residues. Looked up from germline, CDR1 is LNHDA and CDR2 is SQIVND (reference sequence). The CDR3 is CASSIYGQGEQYF. The CDR3 DNA is TGTGCCAGTAGTATCTACGGACAGGGCGAGCAGTACTTC.

The chain has TRBV6-1 and TRBJ2-7; 9 nucleotides align to TRBD2. This CDR3 has 15 amino acids. From germline, CDR1 is MNHNS and CDR2 SASEGT. Trimming cost V 8 bases and J 0 bases; bases outside gene matches: 8. The chain's CDR3 is CASLWAGGPSYEQYF. CDR3 nucleotides: TGTGCCAGCCTGTGGGCGGGGGGGCCCTCCTACGAGCAGTACTTC.

The rearrangement uses TRBV5-1 and TRBJ2-2; 7 bases match TRBD1. In germline, CDR1 is SGHRS, CDR2 YFSETQ. The CDR3 is made up of 14 amino acids. J lost 6 bases, V lost 7 bases, and 9 bases had no gene match. DNA of the CDR3: TGCGCCAGCGGGGTAGGACAGGCCTCCGGGGAGCTGTTTTTT. Translated: CASGVGQASGELFF.

This clone was recorded a few times. The rearrangement joins TRBV7-2 to TRBJ2-7; possibly TRBD2 for D (5 bases). The CDR3 totals 13 residues. Germline CDR1 reads SGHTA; CDR2 reads FQGNSA. V dropped 5 bases and J dropped 2 bases, with 10 bases sitting between them. CDR3 DNA sequence: TGTGCCAGCAGCCTCCGCGGGCCCTACGAGCAGTACTTC. Residues: CASSLRGPYEQYF.

V gene TRBV4-2 combines with J gene TRBJ1-2; 8 bases align to TRBD1. The CDR3 sequence is 12 residues long. Germline V gives CDR1 LGHNA, CDR2 YNFKEQ. V lost 5 bases to trimming and J lost 7 bases; unmatched junction nucleotides: 3. CDR3 amino acids: CASSLTGVGYTF. The CDR3 DNA sequence: TGTGCCAGCAGCTTGACAGGGGTTGGCTACACCTTC.

This clone ranks as large. The rearrangement uses TRBV6-1 and TRBJ2-7, with D perhaps matching TRBD2 (6 bases). The V end was cut by 6 bases, the J end by 0 bases, with 15 bases between. The germline V gene encodes CDR1 MNHNS and CDR2 SASEGT. This CDR3 is 15 amino acids long. Here the CDR3 DNA reads TGTGCCAGCAGCGGACTCGGACTACTCTCCTACGAGCAGTACTTC. Its translation is CASSGLGLLSYEQYF.

This clone was counted once. V and J are TRBV6-6 and TRBJ2-3, with 12 bases fitting TRBD2. Germline-derived CDR1 and CDR2 are MNHNY and SVGAGI (reference sequence). V dropped 6 bases and J dropped 2; count of bases not matched to a gene: 6. CDR3 size: 16 residues. CDR3 nucleotide sequence: TGTGCCAGCAGACAGACTAGCGGGGGCCTCACAGATACGCAGTATTTT. Translating it yields CASRQTSGGLTDTQYF.

V gene TRBV5-1 combines with J gene TRBJ1-2; 7 bases align to TRBD1. J lost 0 bases, V lost 4 bases, and 9 bases had no gene match. The CDR3 has 16 residues. Looked up from germline, CDR1 is SGHRS and CDR2 is YFSETQ. The CDR3 is CASSLSTGTPNYGYTF. The DNA for the CDR3 is TGCGCCAGCAGCCTGTCGACAGGGACCCCTAACTATGGCTACACCTTC.

The genes are TRBV10-3 and TRBJ2-7, with 7 bases aligning to TRBD1. Germline V gene lookup returns CDR1 ENHRY and CDR2 SYGVKD. V lost 6 bases and J lost 3; bases outside the gene matches: 8. There are 14 residues in the CDR3. The CDR3 protein is CAISPPGQNYEQYF. The CDR3 DNA is TGTGCCATCAGCCCCCCGGGACAGAACTACGAGCAGTACTTC.

The chain recombines TRBV9 with TRBJ2-2; the match to TRBD2 covers 10 bases. Germline V gene data show CDR1 as SGDLS and CDR2 as YYNGEE. V trimming: 0 bases; J trimming: 4 bases; junction bases outside the gene matches: 3. The CDR3 has 16 amino acids. This chain's CDR3 is CASSVVRLAGTGELFF. The DNA for the CDR3 is TGTGCCAGCAGCGTAGTAAGACTAGCGGGCACCGGGGAGCTGTTTTTT.

The V gene is TRBV5-1, the J gene TRBJ2-1; TRBD1 is a possible D gene (5 bases). The CDR3 extends over 15 amino acids. Trimming pared 2 bases from V and 0 bases from J, leaving 9 bases between. From germline, CDR1 is SGHRS and CDR2 YFSETQ. The CDR3: CASSLQERSYNEQFF. The CDR3 nucleotides read TGCGCCAGCAGCTTACAGGAGCGCTCCTACAATGAGCAGTTCTTC.

This chain connects TRBV4-2 to TRBJ1-2; TRBD1 agrees at 8 bases. The germline gives CDR1 LGHNA, CDR2 YNFKEQ. V gave up 1 base and J gave up 9 bases; unmatched junction bases: 4. The CDR3 length is 13 residues. The CDR3 DNA sequence: TGTGCCAGCAGCCAAGGACAGGGGAGGAGCTACACCTTC. Amino acid sequence: CASSQGQGRSYTF.

The rearrangement uses TRBV11-2 and TRBJ1-3, with D possibly being TRBD1 (6 bases). The germline V gene encodes CDR1 SGHAT and CDR2 FQNNGV. The length of the CDR3 is 14 residues. V gave up 5 bases and J gave up 0 bases, with 8 bases separating them. The CDR3: CASSPGHSGNTIYF. The CDR3 DNA is TGTGCCAGCAGCCCGGGACACTCTGGAAACACCATATATTTT. The variable domain in full, completed from reference TRBV11-2 and TRBJ1-3, reads EAGVAQSPRYKIIEKRQSVAFWCNPISGHATLYWYQQILGQGPKLLIQFQNNGVVDDSQLPKDRFSAERLKGVDSTLKIQPAKLEDSAVYLCASSPGHSGNTIYFGEGSWLTVV.

This clone was counted once. The chain combines TRBV18 with TRBJ2-5; 7 bases align to TRBD2. CDR1 is KGHSH and CDR2 is LQKENI in the germline V gene. The CDR3 loop spans 15 amino acids. With 0 bases clipped from V and 5 bases from J, the junction kept 6 bases outside the gene matches. The chain's CDR3 is CASSPPERGWETQYF. The CDR3, as DNA: TGTGCCAGCTCACCACCGGAGCGGGGTTGGGAGACCCAGTACTTC.

This chain links TRBV6-1 with TRBJ2-5; D gene unclear. V was trimmed by 4 bases and J by 6 bases, leaving 6 bases between them. Germline V gives CDR1 MNHNS, CDR2 SASEGT. The CDR3 totals 11 residues. The DNA for the CDR3 is TGTGCCAGCAGTGTCGCTAAGACCCAGTACTTC. Protein: CASSVAKTQYF.

This sequence joins TRBV19 and TRBJ1-1, with D maybe TRBD1 (5 bases). This CDR3 is built from 16 residues. The V gene's germline CDR1 is LNHDA and CDR2 SQIVND (reference sequence). Trimming removed 3 bases from V and 5 bases from J, with 19 bases in between. In DNA form, the CDR3 reads TGTGCCAGTAGTATGGCCCCCGGGTGGGAGGGGACTGAAGCTTTCTTT. It specifies CASSMAPGWEGTEAFF.

This CDR3 reads CASSISGVINNEQFF. As DNA, the CDR3 is TGTGCCAGTAGTATCTCGGGGGTCATCAACAATGAGCAGTTCTTC. V and J are TRBV19 and TRBJ2-1; perhaps TRBD2 as D (6 bases). The length of the CDR3 is 15 residues. Germline assignment: CDR1 LNHDA and CDR2 SQIVND (reference sequence). V lost 3 bases, J lost 5 bases, and 14 bases lay in between.

The chain employs TRBV5-6 and TRBJ2-1; D gene uncertain. The germline gives CDR1 SGHDT, CDR2 YYEEEE. The CDR3 loop spans 12 amino acids. The V end lost 3 bases, the J end lost 3 bases, and 4 bases lay between the germline ends. In nucleotides, the CDR3 is TGTGCCAGCAGCTCCTTCTACAATGAGCAGTTCTTC. Protein sequence: CASSSFYNEQFF.

The J gene is TRBJ2-7, the V gene TRBV19; a possible D gene is TRBD1 (6 bases). Germline V CDR1 and CDR2: LNHDA, SQIVND (reference sequence). CDR3 size: 15 residues. V gave up 5 bases and J gave up 3 bases, with 17 bases separating them. Written as DNA, the CDR3 is TGTGCCAGTAGTCCGGTAGGGGACATAGGCTACGAGCAGTACTTC. Translation: CASSPVGDIGYEQYF.